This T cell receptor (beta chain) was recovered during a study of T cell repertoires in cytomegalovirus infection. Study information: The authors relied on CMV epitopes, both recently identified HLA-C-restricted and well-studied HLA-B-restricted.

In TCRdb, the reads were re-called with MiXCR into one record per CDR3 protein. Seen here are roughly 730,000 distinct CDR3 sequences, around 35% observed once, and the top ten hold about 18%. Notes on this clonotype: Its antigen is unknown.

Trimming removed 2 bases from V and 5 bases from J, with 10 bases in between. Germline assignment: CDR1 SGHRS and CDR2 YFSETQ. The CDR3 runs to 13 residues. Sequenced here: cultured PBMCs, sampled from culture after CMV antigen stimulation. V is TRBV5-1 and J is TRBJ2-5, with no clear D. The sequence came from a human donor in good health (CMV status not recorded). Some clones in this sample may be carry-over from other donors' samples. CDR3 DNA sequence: TGCGCCAGCAGCTTCCGCCTTTCTGAGACCCAGTACTTC. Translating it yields CASSFRLSETQYF.